Listed here are 20 T cell receptor beta chains from one sample, sequenced in a study of T-cell memory formation after mild COVID-19. TCRdb passed the 5' RACE reads through MiXCR, listing each CDR3 protein once. There are 350,000 or so distinct CDR3 sequences in the sample; roughly 21% occur only once, and about an eighth lies in the top ten. Sequencing was performed on PBMCs or a T cell subset sorted from them (not recorded which). The receptors were sampled from an adult woman who had mild COVID-19 (a few samples of this study predate the infection). Cell type and time point are not known.

This clonotype showed up many times. The chain uses TRBV24-1 and TRBJ2-2; no reliable D call. This CDR3 has 14 amino acids. The V and J ends lost 5 bases and 0 bases respectively, with 6 bases between them. Per the germline V gene, CDR1 is KGHDR and CDR2 is SFDVKD. The CDR3, as DNA: TGTGCCACCAGTGTCCCTACGAACACCGGGGAGCTGTTTTTT. Amino acids: CATSVPTNTGELFF.

This clonotype was counted only a few times. The rearrangement uses TRBV12-3 or TRBV12-4 and TRBJ1-2; D might be TRBD1 (6 bases). Trimming left V 6 bases short and J 5 bases short, with 13 bases between. This CDR3 spans 13 amino acids. The CDR3 reads CASRTTGSYGYTF. The DNA for the CDR3 is TGTGCCAGCAGAACGACAGGAAGTTATGGCTACACCTTC.

This rearrangement joins TRBV2 to TRBJ1-5; TRBD1 is a possible D gene (5 bases). Germline loops: CDR1 SNHLY, CDR2 FYNNEI. This CDR3 is 15 amino acids long. Trimming removed 0 bases at V and 9 bases at J, with 15 bases between. This chain's CDR3 is CASSEAGGITGPQHF. The CDR3 DNA reads TGTGCCAGCAGTGAAGCCGGGGGGATTACAGGGCCCCAGCATTTT. Full variable domain (outside the CDR3, taken from reference TRBV2 and TRBJ1-5): EPEVTQTPSHQVTQMGQEVILRCVPISNHLYFYWYRQILGQKVEFLVSFYNNEISEKSEIFDDQFSVERPDGSNFTLKIRSTKLEDSAMYFCASSEAGGITGPQHFGDGTRLSIL.

The gene calls are TRBV12-3 or TRBV12-4 and TRBJ1-4; 8 bases map to TRBD1. CDR3 length equals 14 residues. V trimming: 1 base; J trimming: 5 bases; junction bases outside the gene matches: 0. CDR3 coding DNA: TGTGCCAGCAGTTTAGGGACAGGGAATGAAAAACTGTTTTTT. Protein: CASSLGTGNEKLFF.

The gene calls are TRBV5-1 and TRBJ1-2, with TRBD1 identical over 8 bases. Per germline, CDR1 SGHRS and CDR2 YFSETQ. The CDR3 sequence is 14 residues long. V dropped 4 bases and J dropped 5; count of bases not matched to a gene: 7. CDR3 nucleotide sequence: TGCGCCAGCAGCGGACTGACAGGGGATTATGGCTACACCTTC. As protein: CASSGLTGDYGYTF.

This clonotype was observed many times. This chain uses TRBV5-1 with TRBJ2-2; 7 bases agree with TRBD1. Germline V gives CDR1 SGHRS, CDR2 YFSETQ. The CDR3 length is 15 residues. J was trimmed by 3 bases and V by 3 bases; bases with no gene match: 5. CDR3 coding DNA: TGCGCCAGCAGCTCGAACAGGGGTGACACCGGGGAGCTGTTTTTT. Its protein product is CASSSNRGDTGELFF.

The chain recombines TRBV7-9 with TRBJ2-1, with 14 positions matching TRBD2. The V segment lost 8 bases and the J segment 9 bases; nucleotides outside the gene matches: 6. The CDR3 has 14 residues. Germline lookup yields CDR1 SEHNR and CDR2 FQNEAQ (reference sequence). The CDR3 nucleotides read TGTGCCAGCCCCGGGACTAGCGGGAGTAGTGAGCAGTTCTTC. Encoded protein: CASPGTSGSSEQFF.

This chain's CDR3 is CASSVDDTRNYGYTF. CDR3 DNA sequence: TGTGCCAGCAGCGTAGACGACACCCGTAACTATGGCTACACCTTC. The chain carries TRBV9 and TRBJ1-2; D remains ambiguous. Trimming stripped 0 bases from V and 1 base from J, with 10 bases between. Per germline, CDR1 SGDLS and CDR2 YYNGEE. The length of the CDR3 is 15 residues.

V and J are TRBV12-3 or TRBV12-4 and TRBJ2-7, with 7 bases that match TRBD1. The CDR3 length is 14 residues. Losses at the gene ends were 1 base for V and 3 bases for J; bases not matched to a gene: 3. CDR3 amino acids: CASSLEGQSYEQYF. CDR3 nucleotides: TGTGCCAGCAGTTTAGAGGGACAGAGCTACGAGCAGTACTTC.

The sample holds one count of this clonotype. The CDR3 coding sequence is TGTGCCAGCAGTTACCTGGGACTAGCCTACGAGCAGTACTTC. Translating it yields CASSYLGLAYEQYF. The chain recombines TRBV6-2 or TRBV6-3 with TRBJ2-7, with TRBD2 matching 8 bases. This CDR3 comprises 14 residues. Germline CDR1 is MNHEY and CDR2 is SVGEGT. The trim removed 2 bases at V and 2 bases at J, leaving 2 bases unmatched.

This clonotype has a count of ten or more. This chain joins TRBV24-1 and TRBJ2-5; D perhaps matches TRBD1 (6 bases). Germline CDR1 reads KGHDR; CDR2 reads SFDVKD. The CDR3 has 16 amino acids. Trimming took off 3 bases at V and 2 bases at J, with 15 bases between the two ends. The CDR3 coding sequence is TGTGCCACCAGTGATGCCCTGGACAGTCTACAAGAGACCCAGTACTTC. It codes for CATSDALDSLQETQYF.

This clonotype showed up just a few times. V is TRBV24-1 and J is TRBJ2-6; 9 bases are a match to TRBD1. The junction had 6 bases not matched to a gene; V was cut back by 4 bases and J by 0 bases. Germline CDR1 KGHDR, CDR2 SFDVKD. The length of the CDR3 is 18 residues. The CDR3 DNA follows: TGTGCCACCAGTGACCATGGACAGGGGCTCTCTGGGGCCAACGTCCTGACTTTC. Its translation is CATSDHGQGLSGANVLTF.

This clonotype was counted once. The gene calls are TRBV7-6 and TRBJ2-7; the match to TRBD1 covers 9 bases. The CDR3 extends over 16 amino acids. Germline V CDR1 and CDR2: SGHVS, FNYEAQ. Germline trimming cut 4 bases from V and 2 bases from J; bases unmatched to any gene: 9. The CDR3 DNA reads TGTGCCAGCAGCTCCGGGACAGGGCTGGGGCCCTACGAGCAGTACTTC. Protein product: CASSSGTGLGPYEQYF.

The V and J genes are TRBV5-1 and TRBJ1-1, with 11 nucleotides matching TRBD1. The V segment lost 5 bases and the J segment 3 bases; nucleotides outside the gene matches: 9. CDR1 is SGHRS, CDR2 YFSETQ, per germline. This CDR3 is 16 amino acids long. The CDR3 is CASRDRGPVEYTEAFF. DNA of the CDR3: TGCGCCAGCAGGGACAGGGGGCCGGTAGAATACACTGAAGCTTTCTTT.

The V call is TRBV5-1, the J call TRBJ2-2; a possible D gene is TRBD2 (7 bases). The CDR3 runs 14 residues. V was clipped by 4 bases and J by 4 bases, with 11 bases between them. The germline gives CDR1 SGHRS, CDR2 YFSETQ. CDR3 DNA sequence: TGCGCCAGCAGCCCAAGGGGGGGCACCGGGGAGCTGTTTTTT. As protein: CASSPRGGTGELFF.

The rearrangement uses TRBV10-3 and TRBJ2-7; 13 bases agree with TRBD2. The CDR3 is 16 amino acids. Per the germline V gene, CDR1 is ENHRY and CDR2 is SYGVKD. The ends lost 6 bases at V and 2 bases at J; junction bases unmatched: 7. CDR3 nucleotide sequence: TGTGCCATCAGACTAGCGGGGGGGATCTCCCCCTACGAGCAGTACTTC. Amino acid sequence: CAIRLAGGISPYEQYF.

This clonotype came up many times. CDR3 residues: CASRKPPQETQYF. CDR3 bases: TGTGCCAGCAGGAAGCCGCCTCAAGAGACCCAGTACTTC. V gene TRBV28 combines with J gene TRBJ2-5; D call uncertain. Per the germline V gene, CDR1 is MDHEN and CDR2 is SYDVKM. V was shortened by 6 bases and J by 2 bases, with 10 bases between the two germline ends. This CDR3 has 13 amino acids.

The J gene is TRBJ2-7, the V gene TRBV20-1, with D possibly being TRBD2 (5 bases). The V gene's germline CDR1 is DFQATT and CDR2 SNEGSKA (reference sequence). The CDR3 covers 14 residues. V lost 5 bases, J lost 0 bases, and 14 bases lay in between. The CDR3 loop reads CSASRGSSSYEQYF. The CDR3 DNA reads TGCAGTGCTTCTAGAGGGTCCTCCTCCTACGAGCAGTACTTC.

This clonotype was observed many times. The DNA of the CDR3 is TGCAGTGCTAGAGATCTTAAACAGTTCACAGATACGCAGTATTTT. Translated, it gives CSARDLKQFTDTQYF. This rearrangement joins TRBV20-1 to TRBJ2-3; D remains ambiguous. V lost 0 bases and J 2 bases, leaving 12 bases between the germline ends. CDR1 is DFQATT and CDR2 is SNEGSKA in the germline V gene (reference sequence). The CDR3 consists of 15 residues.

This clonotype was detected a few times. The chain couples TRBV29-1 to TRBJ1-5; 7 positions agree with TRBD1. The junction had 12 bases not matched to a gene; V was cut back by 1 base and J by 9 bases. This CDR3 region has 15 residues. From germline, CDR1 is SQVTM and CDR2 ANQGSEA. CDR3 residues: CSVEVTGPAGGPQHF. The CDR3, as DNA: TGCAGCGTTGAAGTAACAGGCCCCGCAGGGGGGCCCCAGCATTTT.